Below are 23 T cell receptor beta chains sequenced from a single sample in a study of post-analysis software for immune sequencing data (dated by TCRdb to the mid-2010s). Results the study describes overall, beyond this receptor: Patients showed significantly higher frequencies than controls for a handful of TRBV segments, among them TRBV5-6, TRBV5-1 and TRBV20-1.

Library preparation was by PCR. TCRdb records Illumina HiSeq 2500 as the sequencer. To reduce PCR and sequencing biases, unique molecular identifiers were built into the TCR beta cDNA libraries. The public sequencing data were trimmed at Q25 with fastp and processed into clonotypes with MiXCR by TCRdb, which kept only in-frame beta chains. Each CDR3 protein appears once, grouped with its most common genes and DNA. The sample includes roughly 620,000 distinct CDR3 sequences, with around 47% observed a single time. The ten largest make up more than 1.5% of the sample. Their antigen targets remain unknown. The material sequenced was blood. The receptors originated from a girl between 5 and 17 years old with multiple sclerosis.

V gene TRBV20-1 combines with J gene TRBJ1-1; unclear D gene. Per germline, CDR1 DFQATT and CDR2 SNEGSKA (reference sequence). Trimming removed 6 bases at V and 4 bases at J, with 15 bases between. This CDR3 is built from 13 residues. CDR3 in amino acids: CSAPRDGSTEAFF. The DNA for the CDR3 is TGCAGTGCCCCCCGGGATGGGAGCACTGAAGCTTTCTTT.

The chain uses TRBV12-3 or TRBV12-4 and TRBJ2-5, with 11 bases lining up with TRBD2. The CDR3 spans 13 residues. With 6 bases clipped from V and 5 bases from J, the junction kept 2 bases outside the gene matches. The CDR3 region is CASRLAGVETQYF. In DNA form, the CDR3 reads TGTGCCAGCAGACTAGCGGGAGTGGAGACCCAGTACTTC.

This rearrangement joins TRBV27 to TRBJ2-3; 10 bases agree with TRBD1. J lost 3 bases, V lost 5 bases, and 8 bases had no gene match. The germline CDR1 and CDR2 sequences are MNHEY and SMNVEV (reference sequence). The CDR3 has 16 amino acids. This CDR3 reads CASSGWTGGETDTQYF. The CDR3 bases are TGTGCCAGCAGTGGATGGACAGGGGGGGAGACAGATACGCAGTATTTT.

This clonotype was seen a handful of times. The CDR3 here is CASSYSGIGETQYF. CDR3 nucleotides: TGTGCCAGCAGTTACTCCGGGATAGGAGAGACCCAGTACTTC. This chain joins TRBV6-5 and TRBJ2-5, with a tentative D call TRBD2 (5 bases). CDR1 and CDR2 from the germline V gene are MNHEY and SVGAGI. The CDR3 is 14 amino acids. The V end was cut by 0 bases, the J end by 4 bases, with 9 bases between.

With respect to this clonotype: Given a much more abundant clone one base away, this may be a read error. The chain joins TRBV7-2 to TRBJ2-5; 7 positions match TRBD2. This CDR3 comprises 13 residues. The junction had 12 bases not matched to a gene; V was cut back by 6 bases and J by 11 bases. Germline V CDR1 and CDR2: SGHTA, FQGNSA. CDR3 sequence: CASRSTSTYGQYF. The CDR3 DNA sequence: TGTGCCAGCAGATCGACTAGCACGTACGGGCAGTACTTC.

This clonotype was recorded only once. This chain joins TRBV20-1 and TRBJ2-7; the match to TRBD1 covers 9 bases. CDR1 is DFQATT and CDR2 is SNEGSKA in the germline V gene (reference sequence). The CDR3 covers 16 residues. The trim removed 3 bases at V and 5 bases at J, leaving 14 bases unmatched. CDR3 in DNA: TGCAGTGCTAGCCCTACCCCTCGGGACAGGGAAAACGAGCAGTACTTC. Encoded protein: CSASPTPRDRENEQYF.

The V gene is TRBV10-2, the J gene TRBJ1-2; TRBD1 aligns across 10 bases. Trimming at V came to 6 bases and at J to 7 bases, leaving 8 bases not matched to a gene. The CDR3 runs to 14 residues. The V gene's germline CDR1 is WSHSY and CDR2 SAAADI. CDR3: CASSPIDRGPGYTF. The CDR3 DNA follows: TGCGCCAGCAGCCCGATAGACAGGGGGCCTGGCTACACCTTC.

The chain combines TRBV9 with TRBJ1-1; no clear D gene. The CDR3 has 13 residues. Germline CDR1 is SGDLS and CDR2 is YYNGEE. Trimming took off 0 bases at V and 3 bases at J, with 6 bases between the two ends. The CDR3 coding sequence is TGTGCCAGCAGCGTAGGGCAGGACACTGAAGCTTTCTTT. As protein: CASSVGQDTEAFF.

The rearrangement joins TRBV10-3 to TRBJ2-1; 13 positions match TRBD2. The CDR3 covers 15 residues. The germline gives CDR1 ENHRY, CDR2 SYGVKD. Trimming took 5 bases from V and 5 from J; bases not matched to a gene: 3. The CDR3 DNA reads TGTGCCATCAGTCCGGGACTAGCGGGGCACAATGAGCAGTTCTTC. Its translation is CAISPGLAGHNEQFF.

This clonotype has only a few counts. The chain links TRBV5-1 to TRBJ2-3; no clear D gene. Germline V gene sequence: CDR1 SGHRS, CDR2 YFSETQ. This CDR3 comprises 11 residues. The V gene lost 10 bases and the J gene lost 2 bases, with 8 bases spanning the gap. Written as DNA, the CDR3 is TGCGCCTACCCGCCCACAGATACGCAGTATTTT. Encoded protein: CAYPPTDTQYF. The variable domain in full, completed from reference TRBV5-1 and TRBJ2-3, reads KAGVTQTPRYLIKTRGQQVTLSCSPISGHRSVSWYQQTPGQGLQFLFEYFSETQRNKGNFPGRFSGRQFSNSRSEMNVSTLELGDSALYLCAYPPTDTQYFGPGTRLTVL.

This clonotype was detected only a few times. The V gene is TRBV4-2, the J gene TRBJ2-3; 7 bases line up with TRBD1. CDR3 length: 19 residues. J lost 0 bases, V lost 0 bases, and 12 bases had no gene match. Germline CDR1 reads LGHNA; CDR2 reads YNFKEQ. The CDR3 sequence: CASSQDRGAGGFSTDTQYF. The CDR3 coding sequence is TGTGCCAGCAGCCAAGATCGTGGGGCAGGGGGATTTAGCACAGATACGCAGTATTTT.

This clonotype showed up many times. The chain employs TRBV3-1 and TRBJ2-7; perhaps TRBD1 as D (6 bases). In germline, CDR1 is LGHDT, CDR2 YNNKEL (reference sequence). V was shortened by 6 bases and J by 4 bases, with 10 bases between the two germline ends. The CDR3 contains 12 residues. The CDR3 region has the DNA TGTGCCAGCAGTCCACAGGGATACGAGCAGTACTTC. Protein: CASSPQGYEQYF.

This rearrangement joins TRBV29-1 to TRBJ1-1; a weak D match, TRBD1 (5 bases). V was shortened by 3 bases and J by 11 bases, with 19 bases between the two germline ends. This CDR3 contains 13 residues. Germline assignment: CDR1 SQVTM and CDR2 ANQGSEA. CDR3 sequence: CSVEKRVRDGAFF. As DNA, the CDR3 is TGCAGCGTTGAGAAAAGGGTGCGGGACGGGGCTTTCTTT.

The V and J genes are TRBV5-1 and TRBJ1-1; D uncertain. Germline V gene data show CDR1 as SGHRS and CDR2 as YFSETQ. This CDR3 has 16 amino acids. V was trimmed by 0 bases and J by 0 bases, leaving 12 bases between them. In DNA, the CDR3 is TGCGCCAGCAGCTTGGAGGCCAGTCCCTTGAACACTGAAGCTTTCTTT. It yields the protein CASSLEASPLNTEAFF.

The chain employs TRBV7-9 and TRBJ2-5; 10 bases are a match to TRBD1. The junction had 9 bases not matched to a gene; V was cut back by 5 bases and J by 6 bases. The germline CDR1 and CDR2 sequences are SEHNR and FQNEAQ (reference sequence). This CDR3 contains 15 residues. CDR3 in amino acids: CASSQPGQGRKTQYF. The CDR3 DNA sequence: TGTGCCAGCAGCCAACCGGGACAGGGGAGGAAGACCCAGTACTTC.

This clonotype was seen once. The J gene is TRBJ1-2, the V gene TRBV27; D remains ambiguous. V lost 6 bases and J lost 7, with 15 bases in between. This CDR3 comprises 13 residues. Germline V gene sequence: CDR1 MNHEY, CDR2 SMNVEV (reference sequence). CDR3 DNA: TGTGCCAGCAGGAAAATAGACCTAGCTGGCTACACCTTC. Translating gives CASRKIDLAGYTF.

V usage is TRBV12-3 or TRBV12-4 and J usage is TRBJ2-1; 8 bases map to TRBD1. The V gene end was trimmed by 7 bases and the J gene end by 0 bases; junction bases not matched to a gene: 11. This CDR3 contains 17 residues. The CDR3 here is CASNQGAGIGSYNEQFF. Here the CDR3 DNA reads TGTGCCAGCAATCAGGGGGCCGGGATCGGCTCCTACAATGAGCAGTTCTTC.

The chain recombines TRBV4-1 with TRBJ2-1; 7 bases are a match to TRBD2. Losses at the gene ends were 4 bases for V and 2 bases for J; bases not matched to a gene: 17. CDR3 size: 19 residues. CDR1 and CDR2 (germline): MGHRA, YSYEKL. The DNA of the CDR3 is TGCGCCAGCAGCCCTCGCCGAACGGACCGGGGGGTCGCCTACAATGAGCAGTTCTTC. It is translated as CASSPRRTDRGVAYNEQFF.

V and J are TRBV20-1 and TRBJ1-1; perhaps TRBD1 as D (5 bases). The germline CDR1 and CDR2 sequences are DFQATT and SNEGSKA (reference sequence). This CDR3 has 13 amino acids. The V end lost 0 bases, the J end lost 3 bases, and 8 bases lay between the germline ends. Here the CDR3 DNA reads TGCAGTGCTAGAGAGGGGGAAGACACTGAAGCTTTCTTT. Amino acids: CSAREGEDTEAFF.

The chain has TRBV10-3 and TRBJ2-5; no clear D gene. V lost 3 bases to trimming and J lost 4 bases, with 12 bases between them. Germline V gene sequence: CDR1 ENHRY, CDR2 SYGVKD. The CDR3 has 14 residues. Written as DNA, the CDR3 is TGTGCCATCAGTGATATAGGCTACGGAGAGACCCAGTACTTC. It codes for CAISDIGYGETQYF.

The J gene is TRBJ2-7, the V gene TRBV29-1, with D perhaps matching TRBD1 (5 bases). The CDR3 has 12 amino acids. Trimming took 4 bases from V and 10 from J, leaving 17 bases between them. Germline CDR1 reads SQVTM; CDR2 reads ANQGSEA. CDR3 residues: CSVVLLQGSQYF. The CDR3 region has the DNA TGCAGCGTTGTCCTCTTGCAGGGTTCACAGTACTTC.

The chain couples TRBV29-1 to TRBJ1-1; TRBD1 matches 7 bases. The germline gives CDR1 SQVTM, CDR2 ANQGSEA. The junction had 6 bases not matched to a gene; V was cut back by 3 bases and J by 5 bases. The CDR3 has 13 residues. The CDR3 nucleotides read TGCAGCGTTGATGAGGGGGCCCGAACTGAAGCTTTCTTT. Translating it yields CSVDEGARTEAFF.

The chain is built from TRBV20-1 and TRBJ2-1; D is possibly TRBD2 (6 bases). Germline V CDR1 and CDR2: DFQATT, SNEGSKA (reference sequence). Trimming cost V 0 bases and J 0 bases, with 9 bases left between them. The CDR3 runs 15 residues. The CDR3 sequence is CSARDPGSSYNEQFF. The CDR3 DNA is TGCAGTGCTAGAGATCCCGGGAGCTCCTACAATGAGCAGTTCTTC.